Below, 26 T cell receptor beta chains from the same sample are listed, as sequenced in a study of shared clonotypes between healthy human individuals. CD45RO negativity and positive selection for CCR7 defined naive CD8 cells, a population that excluded terminally differentiated effector memory CD45RA+ cells. Here immunoSEQ multiplex PCR was the method, and the copy in TCRdb shows in-frame clones only, minus some. The sample lists about 600,000 clones; 95% to 98% were seen once. Material: naive CD8+ T cells sorted from blood. These receptors originate from a young man in good health.

The chain carries TRBV2 and TRBJ1-2; no definite D call. Trimming removed 4 bases at V and 5 bases at J, with 11 bases between. Germline V gene sequence: CDR1 SNHLY, CDR2 FYNNEI. The CDR3 loop spans 13 amino acids. The CDR3 loop is CASSGASKYGYTF. Here the CDR3 DNA reads TGTGCCAGCAGTGGTGCTTCGAAGTATGGCTACACCTTC.

The J gene is TRBJ1-1, the V gene TRBV5-5; 12 bases align to TRBD1. The CDR3 is 16 amino acids. After removal of 4 bases from V and 0 bases from J, the junction contained 4 bases not matched to a gene. From germline, CDR1 is SGHKS and CDR2 YYEKEE (reference sequence). The CDR3 spells CASSPGQGAMNTEAFF. In DNA form, the CDR3 reads TGTGCCAGCAGCCCGGGACAGGGGGCCATGAACACTGAAGCTTTCTTT.

The chain couples TRBV6-5 to TRBJ2-4; a possible D gene is TRBD1 (5 bases). Germline V gene sequence: CDR1 MNHEY, CDR2 SVGAGI. This CDR3 contains 15 residues. V was cut by 6 bases and J by 6 bases, with 18 bases left in between. The CDR3 DNA is TGTGCCAGCAGCCACCCACTGGGGCCCGGAAACATTCAGTACTTC. This codes for CASSHPLGPGNIQYF.

The V gene is TRBV29-1, the J gene TRBJ2-3, with 9 bases identical to TRBD2. CDR3 length: 14 amino acids. The germline V gene encodes CDR1 SQVTM and CDR2 ANQGSEA. Trimming at V came to 4 bases and at J to 0 bases, leaving 2 bases not matched to a gene. CDR3 bases: TGCAGCGTTGGACTAGCGGTTAGCACAGATACGCAGTATTTT. Protein sequence: CSVGLAVSTDTQYF.

The V call is TRBV9, the J call TRBJ2-5; D may be TRBD1 (6 bases). Germline CDR1 SGDLS, CDR2 YYNGEE. This CDR3 is 15 amino acids long. The V end was cut by 3 bases, the J end by 2 bases, with 14 bases between. The CDR3 nucleotides are TGTGCCAGCAGCGCACAGGACAGAAAACAAGAGACCCAGTACTTC. Encoded protein: CASSAQDRKQETQYF.

The chain combines TRBV29-1 with TRBJ2-2; possible D gene TRBD1, 6 bases. The CDR3 covers 14 residues. Germline CDR1 SQVTM, CDR2 ANQGSEA. With 7 bases removed from V and 3 bases from J, the gap between germline ends came to 15 bases. The CDR3 region has the DNA TGCAGCGCAAGAGGGGGAATGGACACCGGGGAGCTGTTTTTT. Encoded protein: CSARGGMDTGELFF.

V gene TRBV27 combines with J gene TRBJ2-1, with D hard to call. This CDR3 comprises 12 residues. Trimming pared 5 bases from V and 10 bases from J, leaving 12 bases between. The germline CDR1 and CDR2 sequences are MNHEY and SMNVEV (reference sequence). The CDR3 protein is CASSRIEEEQFF. The CDR3 coding sequence is TGTGCCAGCAGTCGGATCGAAGAGGAGCAGTTCTTC.

The V call is TRBV5-1, the J call TRBJ1-5; 7 bases align to TRBD1. The CDR3 has 17 amino acids. J was trimmed by 0 bases and V by 0 bases; bases with no gene match: 6. Looked up from germline, CDR1 is SGHRS and CDR2 is YFSETQ. CDR3 sequence: CASSLGLGQFSNQPQHF. In DNA form, the CDR3 reads TGCGCCAGCAGCTTGGGATTGGGACAGTTTAGCAATCAGCCCCAGCATTTT. Variable domain in full (rest from reference TRBV5-1 and TRBJ1-5): KAGVTQTPRYLIKTRGQQVTLSCSPISGHRSVSWYQQTPGQGLQFLFEYFSETQRNKGNFPGRFSGRQFSNSRSEMNVSTLELGDSALYLCASSLGLGQFSNQPQHFGDGTRLSIL.

This rearrangement joins TRBV5-1 to TRBJ2-1, with TRBD2 identical over 7 bases. J gave up 7 bases and V 6 bases, and 7 bases lay outside the gene matches. The CDR3 sequence is 13 residues long. Germline lookup yields CDR1 SGHRS and CDR2 YFSETQ. CDR3: CASTAGANNEQFF. CDR3 coding DNA: TGCGCCAGCACGGCGGGAGCAAATAATGAGCAGTTCTTC. Combining the CDR3 with reference TRBV5-1 and TRBJ2-1 gives the whole variable domain KAGVTQTPRYLIKTRGQQVTLSCSPISGHRSVSWYQQTPGQGLQFLFEYFSETQRNKGNFPGRFSGRQFSNSRSEMNVSTLELGDSALYLCASTAGANNEQFFGPGTRLTVL.

The chain recombines TRBV6-1 with TRBJ1-2; 7 bases fit TRBD1. Germline V gene sequence: CDR1 MNHNS, CDR2 SASEGT. The length of the CDR3 is 14 residues. V gave up 7 bases and J gave up 4 bases; unmatched junction bases: 9. In nucleotides, the CDR3 is TGTGCCAGCAACTCGAGGGGGCCTGGCTATGGCTACACCTTC. Amino acid sequence: CASNSRGPGYGYTF.

The chain couples TRBV6-5 to TRBJ2-7, with D perhaps matching TRBD1 (5 bases). Trimming removed 6 bases from V and 3 bases from J, with 9 bases in between. Germline values: CDR1 MNHEY, CDR2 SVGAGI. CDR3 length equals 12 residues. The CDR3 protein is CASSQGIYEQYF. CDR3 DNA: TGTGCCAGCAGCCAGGGTATCTACGAGCAGTACTTC.

The J gene is TRBJ2-3, the V gene TRBV11-3; no firm D call. CDR3 size: 17 residues. The germline V gene has CDR1 SGHNT and CDR2 YENEEA. Between the trimmed V and J ends, which lost 1 base and 3 bases, there was a span of 17 bases. CDR3 DNA: TGTGCCAGCAGCTTAGGTCTCCTAGGTAACATGACAGATACGCAGTATTTT. Residues: CASSLGLLGNMTDTQYF.

The genes are TRBV10-2 and TRBJ2-2; TRBD1 agrees at 8 bases. Germline V CDR1 and CDR2: WSHSY, SAAADI. CDR3 length equals 14 residues. After removal of 6 bases from V and 6 bases from J, the junction contained 6 bases not matched to a gene. CDR3 sequence (DNA): TGCGCCAGCAGCGGGGACAGGCCTTCCGGGGAGCTGTTTTTT. Protein: CASSGDRPSGELFF.

This chain links TRBV7-9 with TRBJ2-7; D possibly corresponds to TRBD2 (6 bases). The CDR3 has 14 amino acids. Trimming cost V 5 bases and J 5 bases, with 16 bases left between them. The V gene's germline CDR1 is SEHNR and CDR2 FQNEAQ (reference sequence). Written as DNA, the CDR3 is TGTGCCAGCAGCCGCCCTTGGTCGGGAGACGAGCAGTACTTC. Its protein is CASSRPWSGDEQYF.

The chain is built from TRBV7-6 and TRBJ1-2; 8 bases are shared with TRBD1. Germline V lookup: CDR1 SGHVS, CDR2 FNYEAQ. After removal of 5 bases from V and 5 bases from J, the junction contained 7 bases not matched to a gene. This CDR3 contains 14 residues. For the CDR3, the DNA is TGTGCCAGCAGCGACAGGGGCGATCTATATGGCTACACCTTC. This sequence encodes CASSDRGDLYGYTF.

The rearrangement links TRBV5-4 to TRBJ2-1; 10 bases are shared with TRBD1. Germline assignment: CDR1 SGHNT and CDR2 YYREEE (reference sequence). Losses at the gene ends were 0 bases for V and 10 bases for J; bases not matched to a gene: 4. The CDR3 spans 14 residues. CDR3 bases: TGTGCCAGCAGCTTGGGACAGGGGGCAAGAGAGCAGTTCTTC. Protein sequence: CASSLGQGAREQFF.

The chain recombines TRBV5-8 with TRBJ2-2; possibly TRBD1 or TRBD2 for D (6 bases each). In germline, CDR1 is SGHTS, CDR2 YDEGEE. The CDR3 length is 15 residues. V lost 5 bases, J lost 6 bases, and 17 bases lay in between. The CDR3 DNA reads TGTGCCAGCAGTCCGACTGCAGGGGAGGCCGGGGAGCTGTTTTTT. Translation gives CASSPTAGEAGELFF.

The V gene is TRBV9, the J gene TRBJ2-7; 10 nucleotides match TRBD1. This CDR3 region has 15 residues. The germline CDR1 and CDR2 sequences are SGDLS and YYNGEE. Trimming took 4 bases from V and 4 from J; bases not matched to a gene: 8. CDR3 sequence (DNA): TGTGCCAGCAGCACGTCCGGGACAGGGGTTTACGAGCAGTACTTC. Its translation: CASSTSGTGVYEQYF.

The J gene is TRBJ2-2, the V gene TRBV6-4; 10 bases agree with TRBD2. The length of the CDR3 is 15 residues. V trimming: 9 bases; J trimming: 5 bases; junction bases outside the gene matches: 9. Germline CDR1 is MRHNA and CDR2 is SNTAGT. This CDR3 reads CASQRLAGGTGELFF. The CDR3 DNA is TGTGCCAGTCAACGACTAGCGGGCGGTACCGGGGAGCTGTTTTTT.

The CDR3 loop is CASSENVGDRGDGYTF. In DNA form, the CDR3 reads TGTGCCAGCAGTGAAAATGTAGGGGACAGGGGCGATGGCTACACCTTC. The V call is TRBV25-1, the J call TRBJ1-2; TRBD1 matches at 10 bases. Per the germline V gene, CDR1 is MGHDK and CDR2 is SYGVNS. The CDR3 consists of 16 residues. The V and J ends lost 2 bases and 6 bases, in that order; junction bases with no gene match: 9.

The chain couples TRBV28 to TRBJ1-4; unclear D gene. The CDR3 consists of 15 residues. Germline V gene data show CDR1 as MDHEN and CDR2 as SYDVKM. V gave up 6 bases and J gave up 0 bases, with 11 bases separating them. The CDR3 nucleotides are TGTGCCAGCAGCCGCACACTCGCAACTAATGAAAAACTGTTTTTT. Its translation is CASSRTLATNEKLFF.

The chain carries TRBV11-2 and TRBJ2-7, with D possibly being TRBD1 or TRBD2 (6 bases each). Trimming removed 6 bases at V and 1 base at J, with 10 bases between. Germline V gives CDR1 SGHAT, CDR2 FQNNGV. The CDR3 covers 13 residues. The CDR3 spells CASSQGGSYEQYF. The DNA for the CDR3 is TGTGCCAGCAGTCAAGGGGGGTCCTACGAGCAGTACTTC.

This chain uses TRBV11-1 with TRBJ2-1, with D perhaps TRBD1 or TRBD2 (7 bases each). Germline values: CDR1 SGHAT, CDR2 FQDESV (reference sequence). The CDR3 extends over 16 amino acids. Deletions cut 1 base from V and 4 bases from J, with 14 bases between. As DNA, the CDR3 is TGTGCCAGCAGCTTAGAGGGGGGGACAGAGTACAATGAGCAGTTCTTC. As protein: CASSLEGGTEYNEQFF.

In this sample, this clone turned up once. This sequence joins TRBV7-2 and TRBJ2-1; 8 bases are a match to TRBD2. CDR1 is SGHTA, CDR2 FQGNSA, per germline. V was clipped by 1 base and J by 3 bases; unmatched bases: 5. The CDR3 covers 16 residues. The CDR3 loop is CASSLVAGGNYNEQFF. The CDR3 bases are TGTGCCAGCAGCTTAGTCGCGGGAGGAAACTACAATGAGCAGTTCTTC.

The chain employs TRBV7-9 and TRBJ2-1; D might be TRBD2 (6 bases). Germline lookup yields CDR1 SEHNR and CDR2 FQNEAQ (reference sequence). The germline V and J ends were trimmed by 3 bases and 7 bases, with 22 bases remaining between them. This CDR3 has 17 amino acids. CDR3 residues: CASSFGSPAGIGNEQFF. CDR3 bases: TGTGCCAGCAGCTTTGGGAGCCCCGCGGGGATCGGTAATGAGCAGTTCTTC.

V and J are TRBV25-1 and TRBJ2-7, with a tentative D call TRBD1 (6 bases). The germline CDR1 and CDR2 sequences are MGHDK and SYGVNS. The CDR3 runs 15 residues. Trimming removed 4 bases at V and 0 bases at J, with 13 bases between. The CDR3 sequence: CASSGWTVGSYEQYF. The CDR3 bases are TGTGCCAGCAGTGGGTGGACAGTTGGCTCCTACGAGCAGTACTTC.